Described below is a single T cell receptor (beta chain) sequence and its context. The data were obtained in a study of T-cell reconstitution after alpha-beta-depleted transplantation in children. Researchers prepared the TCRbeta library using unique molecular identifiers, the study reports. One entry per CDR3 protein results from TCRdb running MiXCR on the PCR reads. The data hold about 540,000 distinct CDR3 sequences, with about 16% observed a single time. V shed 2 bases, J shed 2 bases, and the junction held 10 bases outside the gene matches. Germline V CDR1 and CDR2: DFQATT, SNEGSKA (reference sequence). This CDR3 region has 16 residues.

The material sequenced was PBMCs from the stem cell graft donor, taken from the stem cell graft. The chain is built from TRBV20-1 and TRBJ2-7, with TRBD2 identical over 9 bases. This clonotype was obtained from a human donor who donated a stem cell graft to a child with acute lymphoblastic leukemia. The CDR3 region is CSARPRRAGGPYEQYF. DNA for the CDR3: TGCAGTGCTAGACCCAGGAGGGCGGGAGGGCCCTACGAGCAGTACTTC.